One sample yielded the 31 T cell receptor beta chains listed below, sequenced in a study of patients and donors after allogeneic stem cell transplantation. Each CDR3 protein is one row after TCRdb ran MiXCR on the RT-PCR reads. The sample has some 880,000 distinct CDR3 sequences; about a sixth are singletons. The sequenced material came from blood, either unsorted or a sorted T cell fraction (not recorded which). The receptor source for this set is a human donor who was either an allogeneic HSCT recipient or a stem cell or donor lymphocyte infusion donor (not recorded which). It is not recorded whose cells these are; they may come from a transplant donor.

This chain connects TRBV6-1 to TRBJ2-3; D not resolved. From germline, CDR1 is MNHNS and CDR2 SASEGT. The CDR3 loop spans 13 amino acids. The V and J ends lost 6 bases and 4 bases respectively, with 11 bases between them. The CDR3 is CASRRVGSDTQYF. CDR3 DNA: TGTGCCAGCAGAAGGGTCGGATCAGATACGCAGTATTTT.

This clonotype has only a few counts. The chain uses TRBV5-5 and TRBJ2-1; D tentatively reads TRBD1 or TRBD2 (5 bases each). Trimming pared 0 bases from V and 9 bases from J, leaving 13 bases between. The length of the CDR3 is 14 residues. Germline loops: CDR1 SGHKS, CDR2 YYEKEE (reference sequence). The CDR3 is CASSLETPRGEQFF. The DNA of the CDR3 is TGTGCCAGCAGCTTGGAAACTCCGAGGGGTGAGCAGTTCTTC.

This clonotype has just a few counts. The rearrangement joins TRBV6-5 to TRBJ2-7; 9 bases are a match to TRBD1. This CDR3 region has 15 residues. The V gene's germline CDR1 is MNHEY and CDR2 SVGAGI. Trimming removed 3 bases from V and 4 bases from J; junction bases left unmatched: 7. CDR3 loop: CASSYRTGVKYEQYF. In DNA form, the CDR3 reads TGTGCCAGCAGTTATAGGACAGGGGTAAAATACGAGCAGTACTTC.

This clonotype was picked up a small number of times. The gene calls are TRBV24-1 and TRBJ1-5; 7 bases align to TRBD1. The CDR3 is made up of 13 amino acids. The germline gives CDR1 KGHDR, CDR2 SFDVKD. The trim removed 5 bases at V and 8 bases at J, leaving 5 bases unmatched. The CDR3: CATSARGVEPQHF. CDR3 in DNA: TGTGCCACCAGTGCCAGGGGGGTTGAGCCCCAGCATTTT.

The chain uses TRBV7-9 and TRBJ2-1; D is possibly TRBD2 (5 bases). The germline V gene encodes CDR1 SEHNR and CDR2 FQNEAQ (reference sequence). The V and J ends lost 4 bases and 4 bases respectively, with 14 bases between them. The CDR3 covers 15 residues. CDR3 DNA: TGTGCCAGCAGCTCGGGGTCAGGACCGTACAATGAGCAGTTCTTC. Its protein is CASSSGSGPYNEQFF.

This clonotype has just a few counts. CDR3 loop: CAWTRTGDYGYTF. The CDR3 coding sequence is TGTGCCTGGACCAGGACAGGAGACTATGGCTACACCTTC. This chain joins TRBV30 and TRBJ1-2; 7 bases fit TRBD1. Losses at the gene ends were 4 bases for V and 3 bases for J; bases not matched to a gene: 5. The CDR3 runs to 13 residues. The germline V gene has CDR1 GTSNPN and CDR2 SVGIG (reference sequence).

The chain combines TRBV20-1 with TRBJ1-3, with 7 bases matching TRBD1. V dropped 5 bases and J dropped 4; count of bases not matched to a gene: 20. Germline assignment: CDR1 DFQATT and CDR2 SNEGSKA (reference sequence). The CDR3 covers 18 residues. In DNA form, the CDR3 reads TGCAGTGCTGCGACGTCGATTAAACAGGGGCCCGGGGGAAACACCATATATTTT. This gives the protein CSAATSIKQGPGGNTIYF.

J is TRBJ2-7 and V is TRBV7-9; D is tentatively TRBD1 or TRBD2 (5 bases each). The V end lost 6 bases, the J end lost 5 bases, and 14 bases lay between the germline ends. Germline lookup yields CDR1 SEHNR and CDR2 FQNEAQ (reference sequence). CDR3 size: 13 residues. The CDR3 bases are TGTGCCAGCAGGGGACCAACGAGCCACGAGCAGTACTTC. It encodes CASRGPTSHEQYF.

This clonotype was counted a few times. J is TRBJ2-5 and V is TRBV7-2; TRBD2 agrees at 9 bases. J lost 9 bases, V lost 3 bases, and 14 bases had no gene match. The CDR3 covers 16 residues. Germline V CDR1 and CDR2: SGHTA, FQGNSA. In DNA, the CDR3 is TGTGCCAGCAGCTTTGGTGTAGCGGGGGCCGGGAAGGCCCAGTACTTC. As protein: CASSFGVAGAGKAQYF.

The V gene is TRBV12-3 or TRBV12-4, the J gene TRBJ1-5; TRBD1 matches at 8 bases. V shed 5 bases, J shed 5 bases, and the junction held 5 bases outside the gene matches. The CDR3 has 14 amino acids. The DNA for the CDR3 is TGTGCCAGCAGTCCGGACAGGGCGGATCAGCCCCAGCATTTT. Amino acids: CASSPDRADQPQHF.

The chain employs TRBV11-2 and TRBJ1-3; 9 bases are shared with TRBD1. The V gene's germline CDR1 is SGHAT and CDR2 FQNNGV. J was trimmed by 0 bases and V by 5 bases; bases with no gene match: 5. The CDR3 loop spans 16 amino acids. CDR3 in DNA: TGTGCCAGCAGCGGACAGGGGATATTCTCTGGAAACACCATATATTTT. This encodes CASSGQGIFSGNTIYF.

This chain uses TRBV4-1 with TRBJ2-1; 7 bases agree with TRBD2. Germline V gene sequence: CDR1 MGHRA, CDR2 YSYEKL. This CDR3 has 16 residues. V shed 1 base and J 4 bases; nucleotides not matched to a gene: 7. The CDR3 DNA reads TGCGCCAGCAGCCAAGGGGGAGTTAGCGGGTACAATGAGCAGTTCTTC. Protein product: CASSQGGVSGYNEQFF.

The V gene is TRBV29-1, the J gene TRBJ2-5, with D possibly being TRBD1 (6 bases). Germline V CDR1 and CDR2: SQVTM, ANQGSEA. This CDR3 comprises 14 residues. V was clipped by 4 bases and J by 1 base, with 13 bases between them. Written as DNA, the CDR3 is TGCAGCGTTGTCCCAAACAGGGCCCAAGAGACCCAGTACTTC. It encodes CSVVPNRAQETQYF.

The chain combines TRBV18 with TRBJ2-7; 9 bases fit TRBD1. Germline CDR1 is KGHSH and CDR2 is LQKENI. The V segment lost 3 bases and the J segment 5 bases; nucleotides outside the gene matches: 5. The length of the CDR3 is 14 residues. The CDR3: CASSPGTGQHEQYF. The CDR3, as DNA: TGTGCCAGCTCACCCGGGACAGGGCAGCACGAGCAGTACTTC.

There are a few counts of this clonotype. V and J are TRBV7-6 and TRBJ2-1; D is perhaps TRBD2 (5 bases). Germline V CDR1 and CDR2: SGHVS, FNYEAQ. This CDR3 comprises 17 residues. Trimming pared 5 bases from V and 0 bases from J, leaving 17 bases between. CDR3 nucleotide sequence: TGTGCCAGCAGCCCAGCGCGAGGGTCTAGCTCCTACAATGAGCAGTTCTTC. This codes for CASSPARGSSSYNEQFF.

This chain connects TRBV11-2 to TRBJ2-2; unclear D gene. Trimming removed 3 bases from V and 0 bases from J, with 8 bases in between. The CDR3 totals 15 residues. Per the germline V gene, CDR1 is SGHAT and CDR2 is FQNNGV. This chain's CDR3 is CASSFDSPNTGELFF. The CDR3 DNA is TGTGCCAGCAGCTTTGATAGCCCGAACACCGGGGAGCTGTTTTTT. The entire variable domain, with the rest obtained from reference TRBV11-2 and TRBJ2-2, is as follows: EAGVAQSPRYKIIEKRQSVAFWCNPISGHATLYWYQQILGQGPKLLIQFQNNGVVDDSQLPKDRFSAERLKGVDSTLKIQPAKLEDSAVYLCASSFDSPNTGELFFGEGSRLTVL.

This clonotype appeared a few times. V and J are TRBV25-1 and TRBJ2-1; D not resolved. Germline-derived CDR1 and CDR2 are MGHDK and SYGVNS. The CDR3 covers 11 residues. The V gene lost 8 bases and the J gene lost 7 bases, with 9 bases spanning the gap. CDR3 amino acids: CASAIRNEQFF. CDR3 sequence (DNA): TGTGCCAGCGCTATCCGTAATGAGCAGTTCTTC.

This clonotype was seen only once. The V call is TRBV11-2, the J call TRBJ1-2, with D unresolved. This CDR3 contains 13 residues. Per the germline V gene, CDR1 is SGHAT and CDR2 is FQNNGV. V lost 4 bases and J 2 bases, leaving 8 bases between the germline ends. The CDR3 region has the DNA TGTGCCAGCAGCTCCCGCTGGAACTATGGCTACACCTTC. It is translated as CASSSRWNYGYTF. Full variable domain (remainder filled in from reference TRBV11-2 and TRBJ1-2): EAGVAQSPRYKIIEKRQSVAFWCNPISGHATLYWYQQILGQGPKLLIQFQNNGVVDDSQLPKDRFSAERLKGVDSTLKIQPAKLEDSAVYLCASSSRWNYGYTFGSGTRLTVV.

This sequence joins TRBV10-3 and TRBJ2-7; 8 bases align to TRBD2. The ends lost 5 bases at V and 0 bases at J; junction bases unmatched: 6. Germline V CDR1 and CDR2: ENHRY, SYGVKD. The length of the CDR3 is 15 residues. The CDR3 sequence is CAISTAGTSSYEQYF. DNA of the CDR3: TGTGCCATCAGTACGGCCGGGACTAGCTCCTACGAGCAGTACTTC.

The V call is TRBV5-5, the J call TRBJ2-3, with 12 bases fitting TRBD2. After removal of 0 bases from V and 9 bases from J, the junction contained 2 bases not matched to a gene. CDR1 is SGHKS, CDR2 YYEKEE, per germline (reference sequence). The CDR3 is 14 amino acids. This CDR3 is CASSLELAGGTQYF. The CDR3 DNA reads TGTGCCAGCAGCTTGGAACTAGCGGGGGGAACGCAGTATTTT.

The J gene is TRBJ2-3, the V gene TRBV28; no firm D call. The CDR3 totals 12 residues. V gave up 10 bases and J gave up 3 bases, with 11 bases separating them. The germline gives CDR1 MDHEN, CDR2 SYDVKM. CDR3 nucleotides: TGTGCCACGATGAAAGGGACAGATACGCAGTATTTT. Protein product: CATMKGTDTQYF.

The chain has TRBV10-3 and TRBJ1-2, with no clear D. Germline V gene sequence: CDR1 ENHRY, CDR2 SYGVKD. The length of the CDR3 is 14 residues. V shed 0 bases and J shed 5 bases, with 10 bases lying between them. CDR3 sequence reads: CAISESRPLYGYTF. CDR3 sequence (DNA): TGTGCCATCAGTGAGTCGCGACCGCTTTATGGCTACACCTTC.

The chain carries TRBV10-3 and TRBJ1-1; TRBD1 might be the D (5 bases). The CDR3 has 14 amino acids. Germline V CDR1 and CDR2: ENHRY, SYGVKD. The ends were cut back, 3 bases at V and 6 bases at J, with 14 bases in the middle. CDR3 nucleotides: TGTGCCATCAGTGAATCGGGCAGGGCTGCTGAAGCTTTCTTT. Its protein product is CAISESGRAAEAFF.

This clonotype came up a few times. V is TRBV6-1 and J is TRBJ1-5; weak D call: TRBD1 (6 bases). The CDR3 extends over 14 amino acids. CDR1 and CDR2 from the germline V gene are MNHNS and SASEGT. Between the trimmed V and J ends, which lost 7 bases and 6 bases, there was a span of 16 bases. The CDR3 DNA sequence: TGTGCCAGCATTTCGGGGGCCCCTGGTCAGCCCCAGCATTTT. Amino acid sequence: CASISGAPGQPQHF.

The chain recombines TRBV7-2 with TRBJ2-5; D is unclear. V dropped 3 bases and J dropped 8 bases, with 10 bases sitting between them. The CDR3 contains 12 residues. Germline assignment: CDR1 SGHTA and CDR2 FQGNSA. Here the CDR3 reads CASSLDVATQYF. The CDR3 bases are TGTGCCAGCAGCTTGGACGTCGCCACCCAGTACTTC.

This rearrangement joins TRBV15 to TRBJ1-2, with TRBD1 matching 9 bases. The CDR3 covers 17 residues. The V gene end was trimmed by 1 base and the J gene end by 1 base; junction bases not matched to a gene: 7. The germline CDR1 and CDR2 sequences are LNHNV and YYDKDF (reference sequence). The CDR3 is CATSRGWDREYNYGYTF. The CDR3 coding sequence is TGTGCCACCAGCAGAGGGTGGGACAGGGAGTATAACTATGGCTACACCTTC.

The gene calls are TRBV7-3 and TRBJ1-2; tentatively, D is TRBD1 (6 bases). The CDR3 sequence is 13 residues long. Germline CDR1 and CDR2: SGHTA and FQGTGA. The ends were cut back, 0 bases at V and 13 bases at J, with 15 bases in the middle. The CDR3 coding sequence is TGTGCCAGCAGCTTAACGGTACAGGGACCGACCACCTTC. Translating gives CASSLTVQGPTTF. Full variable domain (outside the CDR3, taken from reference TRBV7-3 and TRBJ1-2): GAGVSQTPSNKVTEKGKYVELRCDPISGHTALYWYRQSLGQGPEFLIYFQGTGAADDSGLPNDRFFAVRPEGSVSTLKIQRTERGDSAVYLCASSLTVQGPTTFGSGTRLTVV.

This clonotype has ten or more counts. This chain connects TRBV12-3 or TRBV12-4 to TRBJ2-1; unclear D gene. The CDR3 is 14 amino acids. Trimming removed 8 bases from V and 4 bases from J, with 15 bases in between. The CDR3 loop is CASVLSSQYNEQFF. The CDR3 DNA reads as TGTGCCAGCGTGCTTAGCAGTCAGTACAATGAGCAGTTCTTC.

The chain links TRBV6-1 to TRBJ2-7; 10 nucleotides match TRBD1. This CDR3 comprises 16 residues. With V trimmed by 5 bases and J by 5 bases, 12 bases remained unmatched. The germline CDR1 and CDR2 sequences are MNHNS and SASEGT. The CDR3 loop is CASSPRGGDRGHEQYF. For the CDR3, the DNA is TGTGCCAGCAGTCCCCGAGGGGGGGACAGGGGCCACGAGCAGTACTTC.

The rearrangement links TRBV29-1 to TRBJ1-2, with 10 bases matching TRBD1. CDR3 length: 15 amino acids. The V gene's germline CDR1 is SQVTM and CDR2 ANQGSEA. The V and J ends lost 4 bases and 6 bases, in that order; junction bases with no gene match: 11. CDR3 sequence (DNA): TGCAGCGTTGGAGGGACAGGGGCTGTAAATGATGGCTACACCTTC. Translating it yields CSVGGTGAVNDGYTF.

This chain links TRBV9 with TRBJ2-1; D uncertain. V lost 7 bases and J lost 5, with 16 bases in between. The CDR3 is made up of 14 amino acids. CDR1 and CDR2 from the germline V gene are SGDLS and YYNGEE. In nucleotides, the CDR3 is TGTGCCAGCTCGAGAGGAATGGGTAACAATGAGCAGTTCTTC. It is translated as CASSRGMGNNEQFF.